A single sample is the source of the 24 T cell receptor beta chains below, sequenced in a study of cytomegalovirus exposure and HLA in healthy donors. The PCR contained 60 Vbeta and 13 Jbeta primers. Some clones are missing from TCRdb's copy, which holds only in-frame ones; the method was immunoSEQ multiplex PCR. This sample's table reports about 200,000 clones. The material sequenced was PBMCs. The receptors were sampled from a girl aged 2-10 years in good health and CMV-seropositive.

The chain combines TRBV7-9 with TRBJ1-3, with no clear D. The CDR3 runs 15 residues. Germline V gene lookup returns CDR1 SEHNR and CDR2 FQNEAQ (reference sequence). V was cut by 1 base and J by 1 base, with 8 bases left in between. Here the CDR3 reads CASSLGELSGNTIYF. CDR3 bases: TGTGCCAGCAGCTTAGGGGAGTTATCTGGAAACACCATATATTTT.

The chain couples TRBV27 to TRBJ2-2; D may be TRBD2 (6 bases). The CDR3 has 15 residues. Germline lookup yields CDR1 MNHEY and CDR2 SMNVEV (reference sequence). V lost 7 bases and J 0 bases, leaving 12 bases between the germline ends. As DNA, the CDR3 is TGTGCCAGCAACCAGGAGGGGCCGAACACCGGGGAGCTGTTTTTT. Its translation: CASNQEGPNTGELFF.

The V call is TRBV6-1, the J call TRBJ1-6; D is unresolved. CDR1 is MNHNS, CDR2 SASEGT, per germline. The CDR3 sequence is 12 residues long. V lost 3 bases, J lost 9 bases, and 6 bases lay in between. The CDR3 DNA reads TGTGCCAGCAGTGAGCGGGTTTCACCCCTCCACTTT. Its protein product is CASSERVSPLHF.

This chain links TRBV4-1 with TRBJ2-7, with TRBD2 identical over 9 bases. CDR1 and CDR2 from the germline V gene are MGHRA and YSYEKL. The CDR3 sequence is 16 residues long. V dropped 0 bases and J dropped 0; count of bases not matched to a gene: 3. The CDR3 nucleotides read TGCGCCAGCAGCCAAGATCTAGCGGGAAACTCCTACGAGCAGTACTTC. Protein: CASSQDLAGNSYEQYF.

The chain carries TRBV7-2 and TRBJ2-3; D remains unclear. Germline CDR1 SGHTA, CDR2 FQGNSA. The CDR3 has 12 residues. V was clipped by 2 bases and J by 2 bases, with 2 bases between them. In DNA, the CDR3 is TGTGCCAGCAGCTTATACACAGATACGCAGTATTTT. Amino acids: CASSLYTDTQYF. Using reference TRBV7-2 and TRBJ2-3 for the parts outside the CDR3, the full variable domain is GAGVSQSPSNKVTEKGKDVELRCDPISGHTALYWYRQSLGQGLEFLIYFQGNSAPDKSGLPSDRFSAERTGGSVSTLTIQRTQQEDSAVYLCASSLYTDTQYFGPGTRLTVL.

This chain links TRBV6-5 with TRBJ2-7; 9 nucleotides align to TRBD1. The length of the CDR3 is 14 residues. Trimming cost V 5 bases and J 4 bases; bases outside gene matches: 6. Germline CDR1 reads MNHEY; CDR2 reads SVGAGI. The CDR3 reads CASSRDREAYEQYF. Written as DNA, the CDR3 is TGTGCCAGCAGTAGGGACAGGGAGGCGTACGAGCAGTACTTC.

This sequence joins TRBV6-5 and TRBJ1-1; D might be TRBD1 (6 bases). In germline, CDR1 is MNHEY, CDR2 SVGAGI. V lost 0 bases, J lost 4 bases, and 12 bases lay in between. This CDR3 has 15 residues. The CDR3 loop is CASSYSSGVGTEAFF. The CDR3 DNA reads as TGTGCCAGCAGTTACTCATCAGGGGTTGGCACTGAAGCTTTCTTT.

The CDR3 region is CASSLAGGPYTGELFF. In nucleotides, the CDR3 is TGTGCCAGCAGCTTGGCCGGCGGGCCGTACACCGGGGAGCTGTTTTTT. This chain joins TRBV5-6 and TRBJ2-2, with a possible D match to TRBD2 (5 bases). CDR1 SGHDT and CDR2 YYEEEE come from the germline V gene. This CDR3 has 16 residues. V lost 0 bases and J lost 3, with 12 bases in between.

The chain uses TRBV18 and TRBJ2-7; 7 nucleotides match TRBD2. Germline loops: CDR1 KGHSH, CDR2 LQKENI. The CDR3 is 12 residues long. Trimming cost V 3 bases and J 6 bases; bases outside gene matches: 2. Here the CDR3 reads CASSPREGEQYF. The CDR3 nucleotides read TGTGCCAGCTCACCGAGGGAGGGCGAGCAGTACTTC. Drawing the rest from reference TRBV18 and TRBJ2-7, the complete variable domain is NAGVMQNPRHLVRRRGQEARLRCSPMKGHSHVYWYRQLPEEGLKFMVYLQKENIIDESGMPKERFSAEFPKEGPSILRIQQVVRGDSAAYFCASSPREGEQYFGPGTRLTVT.

The chain has TRBV28 and TRBJ1-1, with TRBD1 matching 8 bases. With 2 bases clipped from V and 5 bases from J, the junction kept 10 bases outside the gene matches. The CDR3 has 16 amino acids. Germline CDR1 and CDR2: MDHEN and SYDVKM. The CDR3 nucleotides are TGTGCCAGCAGTTTAATCTCCCAGGGGGCTAAGACTGAAGCTTTCTTT. Translated: CASSLISQGAKTEAFF. The complete variable domain, with remaining parts taken from reference TRBV28 and TRBJ1-1, reads DVKVTQSSRYLVKRTGEKVFLECVQDMDHENMFWYRQDPGLGLRLIYFSYDVKMKEKGDIPEGYSVSREKKERFSLILESASTNQTSMYLCASSLISQGAKTEAFFGQGTRLTVV.

The CDR3 nucleotides are TGTGCCAGCTCCTCGACCTGGGGGCGCGAGCAGTACTTC. The encoded protein is CASSSTWGREQYF. This chain uses TRBV18 with TRBJ2-7; possible D gene TRBD1, 6 bases. Germline V gene data show CDR1 as KGHSH and CDR2 as LQKENI. This CDR3 comprises 13 residues. V shed 6 bases and J shed 6 bases, with 15 bases lying between them.

The chain links TRBV5-6 to TRBJ1-2; possible D gene TRBD1, 5 bases. Trimming stripped 5 bases from V and 4 bases from J, with 12 bases between. This CDR3 has 13 residues. From germline, CDR1 is SGHDT and CDR2 YYEEEE. This CDR3 reads CASSLDSIYGYTF. The CDR3 nucleotides are TGTGCCAGCAGTCTCGACAGTATCTATGGCTACACCTTC.

CDR3 in DNA: TGTGCCAGCAGCTTGGTAAGGGGCTCAACCTACGAGCAGTACTTC. Translated: CASSLVRGSTYEQYF. The chain has TRBV5-5 and TRBJ2-7; possibly TRBD1 for D (5 bases). This CDR3 contains 15 residues. V was shortened by 0 bases and J by 2 bases, with 12 bases between the two germline ends. The germline V gene has CDR1 SGHKS and CDR2 YYEKEE (reference sequence). Together with reference TRBV5-5 and TRBJ2-7, the CDR3 gives the full variable domain: DAGVTQSPTHLIKTRGQQVTLRCSPISGHKSVSWYQQVLGQGPQFIFQYYEKEERGRGNFPDRFSARQFPNYSSELNVNALLLGDSALYLCASSLVRGSTYEQYFGPGTRLTVT.

The chain couples TRBV19 to TRBJ2-3, with D perhaps matching TRBD1 (7 bases). Germline CDR1 and CDR2: LNHDA and SQIVND (reference sequence). V was cut by 1 base and J by 2 bases, with 13 bases left in between. The CDR3 has 16 residues. CDR3 loop: CASSIAQGGPTDTQYF. The CDR3 nucleotides are TGTGCCAGTAGTATAGCTCAGGGGGGACCCACAGATACGCAGTATTTT.

The chain couples TRBV14 to TRBJ2-3, with TRBD2 matching 7 bases. The CDR3 sequence is 19 residues long. The junction had 17 bases not matched to a gene; V was cut back by 3 bases and J by 2 bases. Germline assignment: CDR1 SGHDN and CDR2 FVKESK. The CDR3 nucleotides are TGTGCCAGCAGCCAGGAAACTATCGAGCGGGGCTGGTACACAGATACGCAGTATTTT. Its protein product is CASSQETIERGWYTDTQYF.

The chain is built from TRBV19 and TRBJ2-2, with 9 bases fitting TRBD1. The J segment lost 5 bases and the V segment lost 4 bases, leaving 5 bases of the junction unmatched. The V gene's germline CDR1 is LNHDA and CDR2 SQIVND (reference sequence). This CDR3 has 15 amino acids. The CDR3 nucleotides are TGTGCCAGTAGTACGGGACAGGGTTGGACCGGGGAGCTGTTTTTT. It translates to CASSTGQGWTGELFF. Complete variable domain (other parts from reference TRBV19 and TRBJ2-2): DGGITQSPKYLFRKEGQNVTLSCEQNLNHDAMYWYRQDPGQGLRLIYYSQIVNDFQKGDIAEGYSVSREKKESFPLTVTSAQKNPTAFYLCASSTGQGWTGELFFGEGSRLTVL.

The chain is built from TRBV5-1 and TRBJ2-2; TRBD2 matches 11 bases. V lost 2 bases, J lost 1 base, and 7 bases stayed unmatched. Germline CDR1 and CDR2: SGHRS and YFSETQ. The CDR3 loop spans 18 amino acids. The CDR3, as DNA: TGCGCCAGCAGCTTCGCACTAGCGGGAGCGTGGAACACCGGGGAGCTGTTTTTT. Its translation is CASSFALAGAWNTGELFF.

V gene TRBV21-1 combines with J gene TRBJ2-5; no DNA check was done on the table's D call, TRBD2. TRBV21-1 is reported as a pseudogene. The CDR3 extends over 16 amino acids. As DNA, the CDR3 is TGTGCCAGCAGCACCTATCTAGCGGGAGGGGGTGAGACCCAGTACTTC. It yields the protein CASSTYLAGGGETQYF.

This chain links TRBV6-1 with TRBJ1-1, with a tentative D call TRBD1 (5 bases). With 10 bases removed from V and 4 bases from J, the gap between germline ends came to 16 bases. Germline CDR1 reads MNHNS; CDR2 reads SASEGT. This CDR3 spans 13 amino acids. The CDR3 is CAISRVGRTEAFF. In nucleotides, the CDR3 is TGTGCCATCTCCAGGGTGGGCCGCACTGAAGCTTTCTTT.

The rearrangement uses TRBV10-2 and TRBJ2-7; TRBD1 matches at 10 bases. The CDR3 totals 14 residues. Looked up from germline, CDR1 is WSHSY and CDR2 is SAAADI. Trimming cost V 6 bases and J 2 bases; bases outside gene matches: 4. CDR3 sequence: CASSHGQGAYEQYF. CDR3 coding DNA: TGCGCCAGCAGCCACGGACAGGGGGCCTACGAGCAGTACTTC.

V is TRBV7-6 and J is TRBJ2-1; TRBD2 is a possible D gene (6 bases). Per germline, CDR1 SGHVS and CDR2 FNYEAQ. V was shortened by 5 bases and J by 4 bases, with 21 bases between the two germline ends. This CDR3 has 17 amino acids. The CDR3 region is CASSPRGGMAVYNEQFF. In DNA, the CDR3 is TGTGCCAGCAGCCCCCGTGGGGGGATGGCAGTTTACAATGAGCAGTTCTTC.

The V call is TRBV13, the J call TRBJ2-7; 9 positions agree with TRBD1. The V and J ends lost 4 bases and 5 bases, in that order; junction bases with no gene match: 9. Per germline, CDR1 PRHDT and CDR2 FYEKMQ (reference sequence). The CDR3 is 15 amino acids. The CDR3 is CASSSRNRGLDEQYF. Written as DNA, the CDR3 is TGTGCCAGCAGCTCTCGCAACAGGGGGCTCGACGAGCAGTACTTC.

A remark on this clone: Other DNA variants within this sample encode the same CDR3. The chain is built from TRBV15 and TRBJ1-4, with D possibly matching TRBD1 (6 bases). The V and J ends lost 0 bases and 5 bases respectively, with 10 bases between them. The CDR3 consists of 15 residues. Germline CDR1 and CDR2: LNHNV and YYDKDF (reference sequence). In DNA, the CDR3 is TGTGCCACCAGCAGAGACAGGGGTTTAAATGAAAAACTGTTTTTT. Translating it yields CATSRDRGLNEKLFF.

On this clone itself: Other nucleotide sequences from this sample produce the same CDR3. The chain employs TRBV28 and TRBJ2-3; the D is unclear. The CDR3 covers 12 residues. Germline CDR1 reads MDHEN; CDR2 reads SYDVKM. V lost 5 bases, J lost 3 bases, and 6 bases lay in between. The CDR3 DNA reads as TGTGCCAGCAGTCGTTCGACAGATACGCAGTATTTT. Its translation: CASSRSTDTQYF.